The 5 T cell receptor beta chains listed next were all sequenced from one sample in a study of T-cell memory formation after mild COVID-19. TCRdb re-analysed the 5' RACE reads in MiXCR, keeping a single row per CDR3 protein. The repertoire holds approximately 250,000 distinct CDR3 sequences, 15% seen once, with around 2% in the top ten. The sample consisted of PBMCs or a T cell subset sorted from them (not recorded which). The receptors derive from an adult woman who had mild COVID-19 (a few samples of this study predate the infection). Cell type and time point are not known.

The V call is TRBV7-2, the J call TRBJ2-6; weak D call: TRBD2 (5 bases). The germline V gene encodes CDR1 SGHTA and CDR2 FQGNSA. The V end was cut by 5 bases, the J end by 0 bases, with 5 bases between. The CDR3 loop spans 14 amino acids. In nucleotides, the CDR3 is TGTGCCAGCAGCCGGGACTCTGGGGCCAACGTCCTGACTTTC. Its translation: CASSRDSGANVLTF.

The count of this clonotype is one. The genes are TRBV11-2 and TRBJ2-6, with D possibly matching TRBD2 (6 bases). The V and J ends lost 5 bases and 5 bases respectively, with 28 bases between them. CDR1 and CDR2 from the germline V gene are SGHAT and FQNNGV. The CDR3 is 20 amino acids. CDR3 amino acids: CASSIPSAGLGRRWANVLTF. The CDR3 nucleotides are TGTGCCAGCAGCATACCAAGCGCGGGGCTAGGGCGTCGGTGGGCCAACGTCCTGACTTTC.

This clonotype was found many times. This chain connects TRBV30 to TRBJ1-2, with a tentative D call TRBD1 (6 bases). V shed 2 bases and J shed 5 bases, with 9 bases lying between them. CDR3 length equals 12 residues. CDR1 GTSNPN and CDR2 SVGIG come from the germline V gene (reference sequence). The CDR3 DNA sequence: TGTGCCTGGAGTCAGGGGATTTATGGCTACACCTTC. Amino acids: CAWSQGIYGYTF.

V gene TRBV20-1 combines with J gene TRBJ2-1; the D gene is possibly TRBD2 (5 bases). The CDR3 totals 14 residues. V lost 8 bases and J 4 bases, leaving 18 bases between the germline ends. Germline CDR1 is DFQATT and CDR2 is SNEGSKA (reference sequence). The CDR3 DNA sequence: TGCAGTTCTACCACGGGATTGGGATACAATGAGCAGTTCTTC. Protein: CSSTTGLGYNEQFF.

The chain has TRBV7-2 and TRBJ2-1; tentatively, D is TRBD1 or TRBD2 (5 bases each). The germline V gene has CDR1 SGHTA and CDR2 FQGNSA. Trimming removed 5 bases at V and 2 bases at J, with 13 bases between. This CDR3 region has 15 residues. The CDR3 DNA reads as TGTGCCAGCAGCCCCCTCGGGACCCCCTACAATGAGCAGTTCTTC. Translated, it gives CASSPLGTPYNEQFF.